This T cell receptor (beta chain) was identified in a study of cytomegalovirus exposure and HLA in healthy donors (dated by TCRdb to about 2017). The study in broad terms: An earlier analysis of a few hundred of the donors reported approximately 280 Gb of sequence data and 117 million unique TCR beta sequences obtained from 150 million to 200 million T cells. Using immunosequencing, the study profiled T cell repertoires from fewer than 850 subjects and related those repertoires to cytomegalovirus serostatus. Donor age, sex, ethnicity and CMV serostatus were compiled together with the repertoire data. Both class I and class II loci were covered by HLA typing, at four-digit resolution. Rather than using new phenotypic data, the later analysis identified candidate immune exposures from TCR beta sequences and from how often those sequences occurred across donors. In an earlier analysis of a few hundred of the donors, high-throughput TCR beta sequencing was used to judge whether each TCR beta V gene segment behaved as functional or pseudogenic. Because of strong linkage in the cohort, four to six DR-DQ haplotypes were treated as single units for association and clustering. Every discovery cohort repertoire had been produced on one sequencing platform. The study aimed to test whether cataloging public T cell receptors could reveal signatures of past pathogen exposure. In a later genetic analysis, genome-wide SNP genotypes for about 65% of the 666 donors were used, and that subset was treated as a discovery cohort. Roughly 300 gigabases of sequencing data and around 80 million unique TCR sequences made up an early release that covered 500 to 650 HLA-typed donors. To study patterns of TCR occurrence, a later analysis re-analyzed previously published TCR beta repertoires from around 700 donors and added high-resolution HLA genotyping. Of the roughly 400 genotyped donors, 65% to 90% were placed in the genetic ancestry cluster associated with self-reported Caucasian donors. On average, roughly 250,000 unique TCR beta nucleotide sequences were sequenced per donor among 398 genotyped donors of the cohort, with 15% to 20% of those sequences being non-productive. Besides the first cohort of roughly 660 subjects, a separate validation cohort made up of 120 different subjects was used. Typing coverage differed by locus: A, B, C, DRB1 and DQB1 were typed in roughly 629-630 donors, DQA1 in approximately 520, DPA1 in 600 to 610, and DPB1 in 472. To predict cytomegalovirus infection status, the study combined high-throughput TCR immunosequencing, statistical association of individual TCRs with disease status, and machine learning. Broader findings and caveats from the paper: A few of the identified cytomegalovirus-associated TCR beta chains were confirmed in vitro to be specific for cytomegalovirus antigens. The classifier was reported to diagnose cytomegalovirus status with high specificity and sensitivity in both the original and validation cohorts. In a later analysis, several top co-occurrence clusters were reported to appear linked to parvovirus B19, influenza, CMV and Epstein-Barr virus. Correlated functional status among segregating V segments might reflect linkage disequilibrium, but an unknown experimental factor could not be ruled out. A further reported finding was that TCR beta sequences accurately predicted the HLA-A and HLA-B alleles for most subjects in the first cohort. CMV serostatus was the only immune exposure information available for the cohort. About 17 rarely observed V segments, including chromosome 9 orphons, were excluded from the earlier analysis of some 590 of the donors because counts were too low. The 87-base-pair reads could not distinguish some IMGT-functional V segments, including TRBV6-2 and TRBV6-3, so those segments were excluded. In an earlier analysis of some 500 of the donors, most TCR beta V segments were observed in productive rearrangements about 90% or about 30% of the time, broadly matching IMGT annotations. A later analysis associated 15,000 to 20,000 TCR beta sequences with specific HLA alleles at a false discovery rate of 0.05. When HLA alleles, especially DR and DQ, strongly co-occurred, TCR associations were difficult to assign to individual alleles. A later analysis found that HLA-associated TCR beta chains were more clonally expanded and had lower generation probabilities than equally common non-associated chains. Presence/absence analyses assumed roughly uniform sequencing depth across donors, an assumption that may not hold. A total of 150 to 200 TCR beta chains were listed by the study as associated with cytomegalovirus. A group of highly shared sequence variants was considered likely to be a technical artifact of the sequencing pipeline. Because HLA typing was unavailable for some donors at each locus, only the typed subset was used in association tests. This cohort had only TCR beta chains sequenced, and the lack of alpha or paired-chain data limited which features could be detected. A later genetic analysis associated a missense DCLRE1C variant with V-gene and J-gene trimming of TCR beta chains, and an independent cohort replicated the association. According to the authors, the approach could potentially be generalized to other disease states and immunological phenotypes. In a later genetic analysis, fewer N-insertions in productive TCRs were reported among donors in an Asian-associated ancestry cluster than the approximately 630-donor mean. While some public TCRs were present in many individuals, most TCR sequences turned up only very rarely across donors. According to a later analysis, most CMV-associated TCR beta chains appeared to be HLA-restricted, and the HLA associations seemed to be driven largely by CMV exposure. According to a later analysis, TCR association rates differed among HLA loci, with DRB1 alleles showing the most associated TCRs and HLA-C alleles showing the fewest.

The cohort consisted of 670 or so healthy bone marrow donors. At the time of sampling, all cohort members were nominally healthy, though unrecorded immune exposures were likely present. The donor was CMV seronegative and belonged to the group of around 400 seronegative cohort members. A peripheral blood sample was provided by each donor, and peripheral blood mononuclear cells were used for TCR beta sequencing. The Qiagen DNeasy Blood Extraction Kit was used to extract genomic DNA from the blood cell samples. Points on this clone: Its antigen is unknown. No much larger clone is present one base from it, and per-base qualities are unavailable.

The CDR3 covers 16 residues, taking in both the cysteine and the phenylalanine. The entry retains the CDR3 DNA only, 48 bases that are in frame from base 1. The germline V gene encodes CDR1 MDHEN and CDR2 SYDVKM. For this chain, trimming is 1 base at the V end and 7 bases at the J end, and the number of junction bases without a gene match is 10. Receptor libraries were prepared by the immunoSEQ multiplex PCR assay. The multiplex PCR relied on a mix of 60 forward primers for TCR Vbeta segments and 13 reverse primers for TCR Jbeta segments. Amplification of the CDR3 region of rearranged TCR beta genes was performed with a multiplex PCR assay on genomic DNA. Amplified TCR beta libraries were sequenced as 87-base-pair reads on the Illumina HiSeq System. Per the source publication's procedure: A later analysis counted tens of millions of unique TCR beta chains across the approximately 700 repertoires, and 9 million to 14 million of these chains were shared by at least two donors. To remove PCR and sequencing errors, raw reads were error-corrected and collapsed into unique sequences using a nearest-neighbor algorithm that merged closely related sequences. CDR3 sequences were aligned to IMGT reference sequences to assign V, D and J gene segments. For a sequence to be retained, a match of at least six nucleotides to both a V gene segment and a J gene segment was required. A rearrangement was called productive if the CDR3 had no stop codons and remained in frame with V and J, and every other rearrangement was called non-productive. Following IMGT convention, CDR3 was defined as the stretch from the second conserved V-encoded cysteine to the conserved J-encoded phenylalanine. The earlier analysis of some 540 of the donors excluded any sequence lacking an unambiguous match to a single V gene segment. In an earlier analysis of approximately 590 of the donors, a V segment was called functional when productive rearrangements were above 56.7%, and segregating when the standard deviation between donors exceeded 5%. A statistical classification framework was built to diagnose cytomegalovirus status from the catalog of TCR beta chain sequences. A later analysis assigned V and J genes by comparing TCR nucleotide sequences with IMGT/GENE-DB human TR gene sequences. In a later analysis, CDR3 sequences and most-parsimonious VDJ recombination scenarios were assigned using the TCRdist pipeline. In a later analysis, each TCR beta chain was defined by its CDR3 amino acid sequence together with its V-gene family, and reads lacking a unique V-gene family were excluded. In a later analysis, 450 to 600 highly shared, low-generation-probability nucleotide sequences were removed to address suspected cross-contamination and a sequencing artifact. For each public chain, a later analysis derived a clonal expansion index from normalized ranks of inferred template counts within each repertoire. Generation probabilities in a later analysis came from a VDJ recombination model fitted to out-of-frame rearrangements, and those results were checked against IGoR. In a later analysis, TCR-TCR, TCR-HLA and TCR-CMV co-occurrence was scored with hypergeometric tests, and a repertoire-size bias correction was applied to TCR pairs. False discovery rates were estimated in a later analysis by permuting HLA or CMV assignments 20 times. In a later analysis, co-occurring TCRs were grouped using DBSCAN, with TCRdist sequence similarity added in when clustering inside HLA-allele-positive subsets. Co-occurrence clustering excluded repertoires with fewer than 30,000 or more than 120,000 public chains, plus five with anomalous nucleotide sharing. Entries here come from immuneACCESS through TCRdb and include only in-frame sequences with V and J called. Some clones fail to appear in such tables; in the studies checked, an unresolved V gene covers under half of the shortfall, and the cause of the remainder is unknown. The D gene and trimming were derived from the DNA, and the V and J assignments and clone size from that table. This sample is represented by about 150,000 clones; around 84% of them were singletons. The ten largest clones capture roughly 2.5% of the sample.

Sequencing was done on a sample of PBMCs. The sequence came from a boy aged 2 to 9 in good health and CMV-seronegative. The rearrangement combines TRBV28 with TRBJ2-1, with 7 bases matching TRBD2. The CDR3 region reads CASSLYPPWEGNEQFF. The DNA is TGTGCCAGCAGTTTATATCCTCCTTGGGAGGGGAATGAGCAGTTCTTC.